This T cell receptor beta chain was observed in a study of blood T cell repertoires in COVID-19. About the research overall: Samples taken during acute and convalescent COVID-19 were collected in the United States, Italy and Spain. Sample material is recorded as cDNA or gDNA derived from T cells, B-cell-depleted T cells, or PBMCs.

As processed by the authors: Reference gene primer amplification gave estimated nucleated cell counts. Assay used: immunoSEQ multiplex PCR; TCRdb lists only in-frame clones, some missing. That table is the source of V, J and clone size, and D and trimming were worked out from the DNA. This table has some 230,000 clones, just under 85% appearing once. The cohort comprised adults aged roughly 18 to 90 years residing in 24 US areas. This clonotype originated in a woman between 40 and 50 years old with acute COVID-19. Sequencing was performed on PBMCs or T cells enriched from blood (not recorded which).

The CDR3 reads CASSSGQGGMGGNTIYF. For the CDR3, the DNA is TGTGCCAGCAGCTCCGGACAGGGAGGAATGGGTGGAAACACCATATATTTT. The chain carries TRBV5-4 and TRBJ1-3; 8 bases match TRBD1. V was pared by 3 bases and J by 3 bases, with 11 bases of the junction left unmatched. The CDR3 runs 17 residues. Germline V gives CDR1 SGHNT, CDR2 YYREEE (reference sequence).